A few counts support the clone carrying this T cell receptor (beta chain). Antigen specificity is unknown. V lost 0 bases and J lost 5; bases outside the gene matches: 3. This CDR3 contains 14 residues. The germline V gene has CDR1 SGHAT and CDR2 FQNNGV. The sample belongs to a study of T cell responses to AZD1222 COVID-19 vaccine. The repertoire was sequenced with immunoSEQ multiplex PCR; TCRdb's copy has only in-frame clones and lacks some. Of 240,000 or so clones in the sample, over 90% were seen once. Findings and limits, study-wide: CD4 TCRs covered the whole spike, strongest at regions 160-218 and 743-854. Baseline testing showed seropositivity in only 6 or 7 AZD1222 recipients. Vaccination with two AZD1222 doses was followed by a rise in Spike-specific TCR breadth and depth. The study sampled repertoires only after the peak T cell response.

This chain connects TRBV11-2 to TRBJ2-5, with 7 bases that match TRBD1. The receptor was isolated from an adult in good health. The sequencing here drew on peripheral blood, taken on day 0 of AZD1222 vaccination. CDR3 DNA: TGTGCCAGCAGCTTAGAAGGGACAGTGGAGACCCAGTACTTC. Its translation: CASSLEGTVETQYF. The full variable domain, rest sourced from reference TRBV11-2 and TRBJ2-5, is EAGVAQSPRYKIIEKRQSVAFWCNPISGHATLYWYQQILGQGPKLLIQFQNNGVVDDSQLPKDRFSAERLKGVDSTLKIQPAKLEDSAVYLCASSLEGTVETQYFGPGTRLLVL.